Listed below are T cell receptor beta chains from one sample, sequenced in a study of blood T cell repertoires in COVID-19. Some clones are missing from TCRdb's copy, which holds only in-frame ones; the method was immunoSEQ multiplex PCR. The data hold hundreds of thousands of clones, with 75% to 90% observed a single time. Sequenced: PBMCs or T cells enriched from blood (not recorded which). The receptors derive from a man between 18 and 29 years old who had recovered from COVID-19. The CDR3 runs from the conserved cysteine through the conserved F or W. D genes are given only for firm matches. Clone size is given for some rows only: seen once, a few or many times, or a class if the clone is expanded.

size: NA
D: TRBD1
length: 13
V: TRBV6-5
CDR3: CASRTGLFGKLFF

size: NA
D: TRBD1
length: 15
V: TRBV6-5
CDR3: CASRPHRGETYEQYF

size: NA
D: NA
length: 14
V: TRBV7-8
CDR3: CASRTGPSSSPLHF

size: NA
D: TRBD1
length: 15
V: TRBV28
CDR3: CASSPTSYRGQPQHF

size: NA
D: NA
length: 13
V: TRBV28
CDR3: CASRNRMREKLFF

size: NA
D: TRBD1
length: 14
V: TRBV7-3
CDR3: CASSLDREVGTQYF

size: few
D: TRBD2
length: 14
V: TRBV2
CDR3: CASRMTSGIYEQYF

size: NA
D: TRBD2
length: 13
V: TRBV27
CDR3: CASSFSGRSRQFF

size: few
D: NA
length: 15
V: TRBV9
CDR3: CASSAGHLGNQPQHF

size: NA
D: NA
length: 16
V: TRBV9
CDR3: CASSPRLSDLNTEAFF

size: NA
D: TRBD1
length: 18
V: TRBV27
CDR3: CASSYGTGRLYSNQPQHF

size: NA
D: TRBD2
length: 18
V: TRBV3-1/TRBV3-2
CDR3: CASSRTSGGYWSSNEQFF

size: few
D: TRBD1
length: 18
V: TRBV4-3
CDR3: CASSQGGQGASGANVLTF

size: NA
D: NA
length: 14
V: TRBV15
CDR3: CATSRDDQGYEQYF

size: NA
D: NA
length: 14
V: TRBV7-8
CDR3: CASSSRDSADTQYF

size: once
D: NA
length: 14
V: TRBV9
CDR3: CASSVRQMNTEAFF

size: NA
D: NA
length: 16
V: TRBV7-9
CDR3: CASSPAGGGSGNTIYF

size: NA
D: NA
length: 13
V: TRBV6-4
CDR3: CASSEAWNTEAFF

size: NA
D: NA
length: 13
V: TRBV19
CDR3: CASKLQGSEKLFF

size: NA
D: TRBD1
length: 14
V: TRBV18
CDR3: CASSQVGGEETQYF

size: NA
D: TRBD2
length: 16
V: TRBV6-1
CDR3: CASSAISGGLTGELFF

size: NA
D: TRBD2
length: 16
V: TRBV7-8
CDR3: CASSLRLAGGQGEQFF

size: NA
D: NA
length: 14
V: TRBV4-2
CDR3: CASSQDAQGQPQHF

size: NA
D: NA
length: 12
V: TRBV6-5
CDR3: CASRDSRGPQHF

size: NA
D: NA
length: 16
V: TRBV5-1
CDR3: CASSSSFGGGQETQYF

size: NA
D: TRBD1
length: 14
V: TRBV19
CDR3: CASSRDRSFYGYTF

size: NA
D: NA
length: 16
V: TRBV19
CDR3: CASSKTGGGSNQPQHF

size: few
D: NA
length: 14
V: TRBV27
CDR3: CASRDGDQQGPAFF

size: NA
D: TRBD2
length: 15
V: TRBV4-1
CDR3: CASSQQWTSAYEQYF

size: NA
D: TRBD1
length: 15
V: TRBV9
CDR3: CASSPRDRGETEAFF

size: NA
D: NA
length: 13
V: TRBV19
CDR3: CASGVMRGVEQFF

size: NA
D: TRBD1
length: 16
V: TRBV5-1
CDR3: CASSTGQFSGANVLTF

size: NA
D: TRBD1
length: 14
V: TRBV19
CDR3: CASIGTGGNYGYTF

size: NA
D: TRBD2
length: 15
V: TRBV19
CDR3: CASTSQLAGVDTQYF

size: once
D: TRBD2
length: 15
V: TRBV27
CDR3: CASSPRTSGKGEQYF

size: NA
D: TRBD2
length: 19
V: TRBV7-9
CDR3: CASSLSPRTSGRACNEQFF

size: NA
D: NA
length: 14
V: TRBV27
CDR3: CASSLHEGSYEQYF

size: NA
D: TRBD2
length: 16
V: TRBV5-1
CDR3: CASSWVSGRAKYEQFF

size: NA
D: TRBD2
length: 14
V: TRBV7-3
CDR3: CASSLRGSADTQYF

size: NA
D: NA
length: 15
V: TRBV3-1/TRBV3-2
CDR3: CASSQDYNSGNTIYF

size: once
D: TRBD2
length: 16
V: TRBV4-1
CDR3: CASSQDSSGNTYEQYF

size: NA
D: TRBD1
length: 13
V: TRBV10-3
CDR3: CAIGTESNQPQHF

size: NA
D: TRBD1
length: 14
V: TRBV5-6
CDR3: CASSLGQGSAEAFF

size: NA
D: NA
length: 15
V: TRBV7-3
CDR3: CASSLSGGGAETQYF

size: NA
D: NA
length: 15
V: TRBV7-9
CDR3: CASSLQASSGNTIYF

size: NA
D: NA
length: 13
V: TRBV5-1
CDR3: CASSLSGRGTQHF

size: NA
D: TRBD2
length: 15
V: TRBV7-9
CDR3: CASSLTSGGADTQYF

size: NA
D: NA
length: 12
V: TRBV7-9
CDR3: CASSLVNYEQYF

size: NA
D: TRBD2
length: 15
V: TRBV30
CDR3: CAWIRLAGAVDTQYF

size: NA
D: TRBD1
length: 13
V: TRBV20-1
CDR3: CSASVRQGHEQFF

size: NA
D: NA
length: 15
V: TRBV24-1
CDR3: CATSDFGSDNEKLFF

size: NA
D: NA
length: 15
V: TRBV5-5
CDR3: CASSLLRGRNTEAFF

size: NA
D: NA
length: 14
V: TRBV5-1
CDR3: CASSLVEGNQEMDF

size: NA
D: TRBD1
length: 17
V: TRBV24-1
CDR3: CATSDFPGQGLGGEQYF

size: NA
D: NA
length: 14
V: TRBV24-1
CDR3: CATSDHRAPYEQYF

size: once
D: NA
length: 15
V: TRBV28
CDR3: CASRKVGFGFAEAFF

size: once
D: NA
length: 13
V: TRBV2
CDR3: CASKRLWNYEQYF

size: NA
D: NA
length: 17
V: TRBV15
CDR3: CATSRGRRQERGEKLFF

size: NA
D: NA
length: 14
V: TRBV4-2
CDR3: CASSPQPGDQPQHF

size: NA
D: TRBD2
length: 13
V: TRBV7-3
CDR3: CASSPQEAGTQFF